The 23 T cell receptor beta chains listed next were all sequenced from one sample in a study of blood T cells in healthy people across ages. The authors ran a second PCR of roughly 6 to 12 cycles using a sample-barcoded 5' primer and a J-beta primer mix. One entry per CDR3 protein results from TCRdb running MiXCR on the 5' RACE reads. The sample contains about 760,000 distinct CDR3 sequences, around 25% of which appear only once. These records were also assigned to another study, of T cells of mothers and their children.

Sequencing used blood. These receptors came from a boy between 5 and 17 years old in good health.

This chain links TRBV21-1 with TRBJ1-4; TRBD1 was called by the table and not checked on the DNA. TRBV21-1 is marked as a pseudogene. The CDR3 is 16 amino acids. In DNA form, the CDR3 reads TGTGCCAGCATCCTAAACCCGGGACAGGGCTTGGAAAAACTGTTTTTT. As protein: CASILNPGQGLEKLFF.

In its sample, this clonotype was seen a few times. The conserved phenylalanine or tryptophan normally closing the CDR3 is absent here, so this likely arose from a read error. DNA for the CDR3: TGCAGCGTTGATACTAGCGGGAGCTCCTACGAGCAGTACCTC. Translation gives CSVDTSGSSYEQYL. This chain joins TRBV29-1 and TRBJ2-5, with 11 nucleotides matching TRBD2. The J call may be in error: the DNA end matches TRBJ2-7 better. Germline CDR1 and CDR2: SQVTM and ANQGSEA. This CDR3 region has 14 residues.

This chain's CDR3 is CSVEPRSDRLDEQFF. As DNA, the CDR3 is TGCAGCGTTGAGCCCAGGTCTGACCGTCTGGATGAGCAGTTCTTC. This chain uses TRBV29-1 with TRBJ2-1; D is ambiguous. V was shortened by 3 bases and J by 8 bases, with 20 bases between the two germline ends. The CDR3 is 15 residues long. Per the germline V gene, CDR1 is SQVTM and CDR2 is ANQGSEA.

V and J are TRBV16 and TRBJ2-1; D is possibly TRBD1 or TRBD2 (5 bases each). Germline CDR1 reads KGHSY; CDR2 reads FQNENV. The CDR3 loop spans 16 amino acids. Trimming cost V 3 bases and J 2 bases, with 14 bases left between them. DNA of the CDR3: TGTGCCAGCAGCCATACTGGGGACGACCCCTACAATGAGCAGTTCTTC. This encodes CASSHTGDDPYNEQFF. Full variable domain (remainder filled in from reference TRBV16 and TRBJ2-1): GEEVAQTPKHLVRGEGQKAKLYCAPIKGHSYVFWYQQVLKNEFKFLISFQNENVFDETGMPKERFSAKCLPNSPCSLEIQATKLEDSAVYFCASSHTGDDPYNEQFFGPGTRLTVL.

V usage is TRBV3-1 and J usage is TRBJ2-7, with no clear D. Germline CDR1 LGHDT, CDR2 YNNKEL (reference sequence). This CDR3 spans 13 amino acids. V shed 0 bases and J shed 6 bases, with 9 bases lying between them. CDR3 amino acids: CASSQDRFTEQYF. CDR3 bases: TGTGCCAGCAGCCAAGACAGGTTCACCGAGCAGTACTTC.

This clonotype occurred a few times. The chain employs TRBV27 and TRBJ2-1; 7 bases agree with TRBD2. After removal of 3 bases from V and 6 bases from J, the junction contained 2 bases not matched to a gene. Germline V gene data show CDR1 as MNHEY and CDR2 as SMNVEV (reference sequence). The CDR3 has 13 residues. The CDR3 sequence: CASSFGGSNEQFF. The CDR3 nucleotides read TGTGCCAGCAGTTTCGGGGGGAGCAATGAGCAGTTCTTC.

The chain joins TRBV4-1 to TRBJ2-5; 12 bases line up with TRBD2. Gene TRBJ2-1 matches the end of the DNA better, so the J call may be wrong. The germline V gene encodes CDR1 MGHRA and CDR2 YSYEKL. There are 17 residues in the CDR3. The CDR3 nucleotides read TGCGCCAGCAGCCAAGACCCGACTAGCGGGAGTGGGGATGAGCAGTTCTTC. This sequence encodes CASSQDPTSGSGDEQFF.

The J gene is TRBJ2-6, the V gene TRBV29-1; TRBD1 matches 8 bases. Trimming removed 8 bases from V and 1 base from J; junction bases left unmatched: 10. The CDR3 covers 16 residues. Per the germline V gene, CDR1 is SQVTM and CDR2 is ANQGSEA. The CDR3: CSLLEQGESGANVLTF. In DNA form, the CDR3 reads TGCAGCCTACTTGAACAGGGGGAATCTGGGGCCAACGTCCTGACTTTC.

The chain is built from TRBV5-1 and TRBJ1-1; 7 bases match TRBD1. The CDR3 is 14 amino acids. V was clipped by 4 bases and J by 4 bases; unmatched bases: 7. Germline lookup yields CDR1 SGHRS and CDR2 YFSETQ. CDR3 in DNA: TGCGCCAGCAGCCTTACCGGGACAGCCACTGAAGCTTTCTTT. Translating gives CASSLTGTATEAFF.

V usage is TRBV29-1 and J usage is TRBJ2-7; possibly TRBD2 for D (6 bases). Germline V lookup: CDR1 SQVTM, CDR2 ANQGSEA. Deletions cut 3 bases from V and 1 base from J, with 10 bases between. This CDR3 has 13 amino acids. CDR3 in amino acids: CSVEIGGSYEQYF. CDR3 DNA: TGCAGCGTTGAGATCGGGGGTTCCTACGAGCAGTACTTC.

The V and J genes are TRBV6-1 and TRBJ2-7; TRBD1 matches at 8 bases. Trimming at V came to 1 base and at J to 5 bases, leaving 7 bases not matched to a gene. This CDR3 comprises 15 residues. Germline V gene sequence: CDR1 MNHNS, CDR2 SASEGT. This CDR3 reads CASSEGRTGRDEQYF. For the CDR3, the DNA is TGTGCCAGCAGTGAAGGGCGGACAGGGCGCGACGAGCAGTACTTC.

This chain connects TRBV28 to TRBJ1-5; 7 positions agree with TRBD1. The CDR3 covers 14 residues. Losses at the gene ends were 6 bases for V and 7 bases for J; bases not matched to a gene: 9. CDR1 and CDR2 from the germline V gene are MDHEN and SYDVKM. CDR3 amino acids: CASRPTGDSQPQHF. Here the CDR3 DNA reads TGTGCCAGCAGACCTACAGGGGATTCCCAGCCCCAGCATTTT.

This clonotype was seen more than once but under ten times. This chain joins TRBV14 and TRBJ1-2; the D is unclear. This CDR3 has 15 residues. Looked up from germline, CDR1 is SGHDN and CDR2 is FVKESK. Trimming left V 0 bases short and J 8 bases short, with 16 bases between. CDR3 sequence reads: CASSQDMEIPEGYTF. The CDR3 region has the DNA TGTGCCAGCAGCCAAGATATGGAGATCCCGGAGGGCTACACCTTC.

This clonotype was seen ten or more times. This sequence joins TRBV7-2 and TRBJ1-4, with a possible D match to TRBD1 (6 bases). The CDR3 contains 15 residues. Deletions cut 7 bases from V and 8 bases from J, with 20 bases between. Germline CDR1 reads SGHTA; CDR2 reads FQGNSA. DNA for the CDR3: TGTGCCAGCACCGAGGGGGGCAGGGGACGCGAAAAACTGTTTTTT. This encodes CASTEGGRGREKLFF.

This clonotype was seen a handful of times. The CDR3 sequence: CASSLPQGLAGGSNEQFF. The CDR3 coding sequence is TGTGCCAGCAGCTTACCCCAGGGACTAGCGGGGGGAAGTAATGAGCAGTTCTTC. The rearrangement links TRBV7-9 to TRBJ2-5; 15 nucleotides match TRBD2. The J call could be wrong; TRBJ2-1 is a better fit for the DNA end. The CDR3 sequence is 18 residues long. Germline loops: CDR1 SEHNR, CDR2 FQNEAQ (reference sequence).

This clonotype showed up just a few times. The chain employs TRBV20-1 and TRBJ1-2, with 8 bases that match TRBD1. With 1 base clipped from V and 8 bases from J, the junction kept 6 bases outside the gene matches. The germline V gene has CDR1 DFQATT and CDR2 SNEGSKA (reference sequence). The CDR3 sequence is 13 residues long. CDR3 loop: CSARVAGGTGYTF. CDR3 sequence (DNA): TGCAGTGCTAGAGTCGCAGGGGGCACCGGCTACACCTTC.

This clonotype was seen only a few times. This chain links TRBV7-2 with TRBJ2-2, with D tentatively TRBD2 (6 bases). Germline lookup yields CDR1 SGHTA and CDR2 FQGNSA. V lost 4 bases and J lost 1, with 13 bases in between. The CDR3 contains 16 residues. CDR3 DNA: TGTGCCAGCAGCTGGACTCCGGGACTGAACACCGGGGAGCTGTTTTTT. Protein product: CASSWTPGLNTGELFF.

The CDR3 DNA is TGTGCCAGCAGTCCCCCGGTTATTCGGGGGAAAGAGACCCAGTACTTC. Residues: CASSPPVIRGKETQYF. The rearrangement uses TRBV12-3 or TRBV12-4 and TRBJ2-5; tentatively, D is TRBD2 (6 bases). Trimming removed 5 bases from V and 3 bases from J, with 19 bases in between. There are 16 residues in the CDR3.

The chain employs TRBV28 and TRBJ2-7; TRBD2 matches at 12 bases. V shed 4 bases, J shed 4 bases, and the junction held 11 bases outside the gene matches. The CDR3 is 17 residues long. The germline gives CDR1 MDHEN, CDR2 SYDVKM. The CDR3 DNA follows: TGTGCCAGCAGTTCACCCTCCGGACTAGCGGGGCCTTACGAGCAGTACTTC. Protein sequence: CASSSPSGLAGPYEQYF.

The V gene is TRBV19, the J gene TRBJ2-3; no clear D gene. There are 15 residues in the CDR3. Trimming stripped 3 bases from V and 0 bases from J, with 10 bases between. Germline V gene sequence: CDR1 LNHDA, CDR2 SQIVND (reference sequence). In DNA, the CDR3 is TGTGCCAGTAGTATTGGGGTTTCGAGCACAGATACGCAGTATTTT. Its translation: CASSIGVSSTDTQYF.

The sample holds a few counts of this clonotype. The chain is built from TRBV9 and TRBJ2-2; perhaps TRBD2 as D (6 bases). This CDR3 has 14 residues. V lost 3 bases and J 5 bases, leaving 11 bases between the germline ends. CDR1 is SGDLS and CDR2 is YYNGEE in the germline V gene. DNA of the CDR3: TGTGCCAGCAGCGCTGGACGGGGGACCGGGGAGCTGTTTTTT. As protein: CASSAGRGTGELFF. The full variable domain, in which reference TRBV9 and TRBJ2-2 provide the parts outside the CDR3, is DSGVTQTPKHLITATGQRVTLRCSPRSGDLSVYWYQQSLDQGLQFLIQYYNGEERAKGNILERFSAQQFPDLHSELNLSSLELGDSALYFCASSAGRGTGELFFGEGSRLTVL.

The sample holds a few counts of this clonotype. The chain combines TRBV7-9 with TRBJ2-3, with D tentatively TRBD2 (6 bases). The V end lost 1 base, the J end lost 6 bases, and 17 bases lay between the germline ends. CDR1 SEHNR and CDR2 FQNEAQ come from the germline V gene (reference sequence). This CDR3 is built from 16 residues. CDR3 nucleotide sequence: TGTGCCAGCAGCTTAGTTGGCCCGGGAGAGGAGGATACGCAGTATTTT. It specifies CASSLVGPGEEDTQYF.

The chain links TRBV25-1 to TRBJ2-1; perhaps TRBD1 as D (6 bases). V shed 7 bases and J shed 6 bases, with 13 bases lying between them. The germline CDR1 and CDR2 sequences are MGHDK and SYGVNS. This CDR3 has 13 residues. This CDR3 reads CASMPKGGNEQFF. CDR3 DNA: TGTGCCAGCATGCCCAAAGGGGGCAATGAGCAGTTCTTC.